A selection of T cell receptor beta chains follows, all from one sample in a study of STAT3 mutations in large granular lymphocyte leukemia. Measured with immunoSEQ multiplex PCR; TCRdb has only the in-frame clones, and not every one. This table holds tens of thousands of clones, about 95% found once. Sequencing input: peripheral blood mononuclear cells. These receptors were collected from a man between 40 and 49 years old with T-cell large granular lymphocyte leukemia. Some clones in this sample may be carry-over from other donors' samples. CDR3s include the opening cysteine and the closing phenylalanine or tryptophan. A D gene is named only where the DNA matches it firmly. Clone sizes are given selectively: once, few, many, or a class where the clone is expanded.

CASSYGITGNTIYF | TRBV6-6 | - | once | TRBJ1-3
CASSLAESYEQYF | TRBV7-2 | - | - | TRBJ2-7
CASSQDRFPDTQYF | TRBV14 | - | - | TRBJ2-3
CASSRTKGSSPLHF | TRBV7-8 | - | - | TRBJ1-6
CASSPPGQGNNYGYTF | TRBV18 | TRBD1 | - | TRBJ1-2
CAWSVRAGQYF | TRBV30 | - | - | TRBJ2-7
CASSSGTGTYTGELFF | TRBV5-4 | - | once | TRBJ2-2
CASSLSGPGGAFF | TRBV7-9 | - | - | TRBJ1-1
CASSSGTSLGSYTF | TRBV5-1 | - | few | TRBJ1-2
CASSEGQGVSQPQHF | TRBV4-1 | TRBD1 | - | TRBJ1-5